The rows below give T cell receptor beta chains drawn from one sample of a study of T cells expressing NK-cell markers. Reanalyzing the 5' RACE reads, TCRdb keeps one entry per CDR3 protein, without DNA. Its clone listing holds about 440,000 distinct CDR3 sequences. Input material: blood T cells: a sorted CD56 or NKG2C T cell subset, CD4+ or CD8+ T cells, or bulk PBMC T cells (not recorded which). These TCRs come from a woman between 18 and 69 years old in good health. CDR3s include the opening cysteine and the closing phenylalanine or tryptophan.

V	J	CDR3
TRBV7-9	TRBJ1-2	CASSHIRVSGYTF
TRBV5-4	TRBJ2-1	CASSQPSFNEQFF
TRBV4-3	TRBJ2-2	CASSQELAGGGTGELFF
TRBV20-1	TRBJ2-1	CSASGLAGVNEQFF
TRBV5-1	TRBJ2-3	CASSLGVPTNTQYF
TRBV27	TRBJ2-7	CASRDRTGGLRGQYF
TRBV5-1	TRBJ1-2	CASSPTGFERGYTF
TRBV12-3/TRBV12-4	TRBJ2-7	CASSLVYEQYF
TRBV20-1	TRBJ2-1	CSAPPRYNEQFF
TRBV10-3	TRBJ2-3	CAIGSTGWSPDTQYF
TRBV6-1	TRBJ1-4	CASRPGGADEKLFF
TRBV20-1	TRBJ2-5	CSAATSLQAETQYF
TRBV18	TRBJ2-3	CASSPNTQDTQYF
TRBV12-3/TRBV12-4	TRBJ1-4	CASNDRGGTNEKLFF
TRBV27	TRBJ1-1	CASRRGPGQLNTEAFF
TRBV7-2	TRBJ2-3	CASSAEGRGGLTDTQYF
TRBV5-1	TRBJ2-3	CASSGGGGGTDTQYF
TRBV7-9	TRBJ2-3	CASSLPPTGEADTQYF
TRBV7-3	TRBJ2-7	CASSEQGISSYEQYF
TRBV20-1	TRBJ1-2	CSARGQGAYTF
TRBV6-2/TRBV6-3	TRBJ1-1	CASNGEHPTEAFF
TRBV27	TRBJ2-7	CASSWSRGQVPYEQYF
TRBV29-1	TRBJ1-2	CSVEEGTLVYGYTF
TRBV15	TRBJ1-1	CATSRDQGSVGAFF
TRBV6-2/TRBV6-3	TRBJ1-5	CASGQGGQPQHF
TRBV29-1	TRBJ2-3	CSVPRDLWDTQYF
TRBV9	TRBJ1-1	CASSAMNTEAFF
TRBV5-5	TRBJ2-3	CASSLGAGGRVDTQYF
TRBV20-1	TRBJ1-5	CSAIQGNQPQHF
TRBV29-1	TRBJ2-3	CSARLAGGESDTQYF
TRBV5-5	TRBJ1-2	CASTPGGAVYGYTF